Following are 2 T cell receptor beta chains from one sample sequenced in a study of identical twins (TCRdb year 2016). Receptors were amplified or captured by 5' RACE. The instrument was an Illumina HiSeq 2000. TCRdb handled the public reads itself, with Q25 trimming in fastp and clone calling in MiXCR, and kept productive beta chains. Each entry merges the rows of one CDR3 protein and shows their most common DNA and genes. Across this sample there are 150,000 or so distinct CDR3 sequences, with around 3.4% seen only once. The ten largest clones add up to 8.1% of the sample. Sequences were obtained from memory T cells sorted from blood. The cell subset or site label for this specimen denotes: CD45RO+ enriched T cells. The receptors were sampled from a man younger than 30 in good health.

Many counts were recorded for this clonotype. This chain links TRBV19 with TRBJ2-5; possibly TRBD1 or TRBD2 for D (5 bases each). The CDR3 sequence is 15 residues long. V lost 4 bases, J lost 7 bases, and 19 bases lay in between. Germline V gives CDR1 LNHDA, CDR2 SQIVND (reference sequence). CDR3 protein: CASSTTDGDGGTQYF. CDR3 coding DNA: TGTGCCAGTAGTACTACGGACGGTGATGGGGGGACCCAGTACTTC.

This clonotype was counted at least ten times. This chain uses TRBV29-1 with TRBJ2-7; D is unclear. This CDR3 is built from 11 residues. Between the trimmed V and J ends, which lost 1 base and 3 bases, there was a span of 4 bases. Germline-derived CDR1 and CDR2 are SQVTM and ANQGSEA. This CDR3 is CSVEVDYEQYF. CDR3 nucleotide sequence: TGCAGCGTTGAAGTCGACTACGAGCAGTACTTC.